The TCR beta chain described here comes from a study of T cells in Graves' hyperthyroidism and ophthalmopathy (dated by TCRdb to the late 2010s). With respect to the entire study: Peripheral blood samples were taken at the time of initial diagnosis, prior to any treatment. TCR Vbeta CDR3 sequencing of 140 or so peripheral blood samples (over 40 ophthalmopathy, approximately 80 hyperthyroidism and roughly 17 progressor patients) is reported in the paper. To identify distinguishing TCR V-J signatures, a discovery cohort of 100 or so patients was used, comprising 43 with Graves' ophthalmopathy and some 57 with stable Graves' hyperthyroidism. Prospective prediction of ophthalmopathy was tested in an independent validation cohort of some 20 hyperthyroidism patients and around 16 patients who later progressed to ophthalmopathy. Thyroid tissue and blood T-cell repertoires from about 6 Graves' hyperthyroidism patients were also compared in the study. The roughly 91 discovery patients were randomly divided into training and test sets at a 7:3 ratio. After blood sampling, hyperthyroidism patients were treated with methimazole at a starting dose of 30 mg daily, and ophthalmopathy patients were treated with high-dose intravenous methylprednisolone.

Ophthalmopathy patients had moderately to severely active disease, Clinical Activity Score of at least 3, NOSPECS grade of at least 4, and duration under 3 months. The study excluded patients with uncontrolled infections, other autoimmune diseases, pregnancy or lactation. Diagnoses were established on the basis of clinical symptoms, serum thyroxine and TRAb, thyroid ultrasound, and orbital computed tomography. PBMCs were isolated from 7.5 to 10 ml of fresh peripheral blood by Ficoll-Paque density gradient centrifugation. Total RNA was extracted with Trizol reagent, and quality was checked on an Agilent 2100 Bioanalyzer. In its sample, this clonotype was seen a few times. Its antigen remains unidentified. Base qualities are not at hand, and no much larger clone is one base apart. What the authors observed across the whole study: Sample size was not statistically predetermined, and blinding of investigators to group allocation was not performed. Ophthalmopathy was separated from stable hyperthyroidism by a 13 V-J signature model, with 85% to 90% sensitivity and roughly 81% specificity obtained in cross-validation and 80%/75% obtained in testing. In validation, the model predicted progression to ophthalmopathy with over 60% sensitivity and approximately 74% specificity, a median of about six months before onset. Blood samples also contained most of the expanded thyroid clonotypes (frequency above 0.001), which suggests that blood repertoires may reflect thyroid immune responses.

TCR beta CDR3 regions were amplified from RNA transcripts. A first-round RT-PCR of the TCR CDR3 used the HTBI primer set with the Qiagen OneStep RT-PCR kit. The libraries were constructed in a second round of multiplex PCR and then size-selected and purified. Paired-end sequencing of the libraries was performed with 100 bp reads on an Illumina HiSeq2000. The study's processing was this. SOAPnuke was used to process the raw data, throwing out any read that contained adapters or uncalled bases, had a mean Phred below 15, or lacked an exact constant-primer or identifier match. High-quality paired reads were merged using COPE v1.2.5, and each unique nucleotide sequence was defined as a clonotype. Clonotypes were aligned to IMGT TRBV, TRBD and TRBJ reference segments using MiTCR v1.1. The analysis included only V-J combinations with a frequency above 0.0001, which together covered more than 99% of the repertoires. The TCS score was defined as F50 (clonal expansion) divided by E x V (chaos), with BLOSUM62-based TCRdist calculated between CDR3 peptides within each V-J. Welch's t-statistics and random forest reduced around 550 V-J features to 10 to 15, which were used in a naive Bayes classifier (R e1071). The Morisita-Horn index was used to measure how similar the thyroid and blood repertoires were. TCRdb reran the public reads through fastp at Q25 and MiXCR, keeping productive beta chains. Each entry is one CDR3 protein sequence, shown with its most common DNA and genes. The V and J calls and clone size come from TCRdb's table, not from the authors' own analysis. This sample comprises about 59,000 distinct CDR3 sequences, approximately 50% of them detected only once. Approximately 3.4% of the sample belongs to the ten largest clones.

The cysteine opens and the phenylalanine closes a CDR3 of 15 amino acids. Just the 45-base CDR3 DNA is kept, in frame starting at base 1. Based on the germline V gene (reference sequence), the CDR1 and CDR2 sequences are SEHNR and FQNEAQ. Clipping removes 5 bases from V and 2 bases from J, with 4 as the unmatched junction base count. Sequences were obtained from blood. The receptor was isolated from a woman aged 60-70 years with Graves' ophthalmopathy. The rearranged chain carries TRBV7-9 and TRBJ1-3; 9 central nucleotides agree with TRBD1. The CDR3 here reads CASSPGQGPGNTIYF. The nucleotide sequence reads as follows: TGTGCCAGCAGCCCCGGACAGGGGCCTGGAAACACCATATATTTT.